The rows below give T cell receptor beta chains drawn from one sample of a study of PD-1 blockade in mismatch repair-deficient tumors. Using immunoSEQ multiplex PCR, the repertoire was profiled, and TCRdb retains in-frame clones only, with some absent. The sample lists 45,000 to 60,000 clones, around four fifths occurring once. Sample: peripheral blood, taken 4 weeks after starting pembrolizumab. These receptors all stem from an adult with mismatch repair-deficient cancer. Each CDR3 is given with its conserved first and last residue. The order of the fields is CDR3 protein, CDR3 DNA, D gene, clone size, V gene, J gene. D genes are given only for firm matches. Clone size is given for some rows only: seen once, a few or many times, or a class if the clone is expanded.

CGVGGGNEQFF	TGTGGAGTGGGGGGGGGCAATGAGCAGTTCTTC	TRBD2	.	TRBV30	TRBJ2-1
CASSPGALSYEQYF	TGTGCCAGCAGCCCTGGGGCCCTAAGTTACGAGCAGTACTTC	.	.	TRBV7-3	TRBJ2-7
CASSPDRNSDGYTF	TGTGCCAGCTCACCCGACAGGAATAGCGATGGCTACACCTTC	.	.	TRBV18	TRBJ1-2
CASRDGYSNQPQHF	TGTGCCAGCAGGGACGGCTACAGCAATCAGCCCCAGCATTTT	.	.	TRBV6-5	TRBJ1-5
CAWSIRRWGDSYF	TGTGCCTGGAGTATTCGGCGTTGGGGGGACTCCTACTTC	.	.	TRBV30	TRBJ2-5
CASSLGWSSYNEQFF	TGTGCCAGCAGCTTAGGATGGAGCTCCTACAATGAGCAGTTCTTC	.	.	TRBV7-9	TRBJ2-1
CASSLQQNYEQYF	TGTGCCAGCAGCTTACAACAGAACTACGAGCAGTACTTC	.	few	TRBV7-6	TRBJ2-7
CASSPSRQPSYEQYF	TGTGCCAGCAGCCCCTCACGACAGCCTTCCTACGAGCAGTACTTC	.	.	TRBV6-5	TRBJ2-7
CASSQYGTGAGELFF	TGTGCCAGCAGCCAATACGGGACAGGGGCCGGGGAGCTGTTTTTT	TRBD1	.	TRBV16	TRBJ2-2
CASSESLDAEAFF	TGCGCCAGCAGTGAGTCGCTGGATGCTGAAGCTTTCTTT	.	.	TRBV10-1	TRBJ1-1
CASSSNVGVRSYEQYF	TGTGCCAGCAGTTCAAACGTCGGAGTTAGATCCTACGAGCAGTACTTC	.	.	TRBV7-9	TRBJ2-7
CASSLASGGTDTQYF	TGTGCCAGCAGCTTGGCCAGCGGGGGAACAGATACGCAGTATTTT	TRBD2	few	TRBV5-4	TRBJ2-3
CAWSVRDPSEQYF	TGTGCCTGGAGTGTCAGGGACCCGTCCGAGCAGTACTTC	.	.	TRBV30	TRBJ2-7
CATSDRAPETQYF	TGTGCCACCTCGGACAGGGCCCCGGAGACCCAGTACTTC	TRBD1	.	TRBV7-6	TRBJ2-5
CASSLEGDLVTEAFF	TGTGCCAGCAGCCTAGAGGGAGATCTTGTCACTGAAGCTTTCTTT	.	.	TRBV5-6	TRBJ1-1
CASSIEGGFTDTQYF	TGTGCCAGCAGTATAGAAGGGGGGTTCACAGATACGCAGTATTTT	.	.	TRBV9	TRBJ2-3
CASSPLANEQFF	TGTGCCAGCAGCCCACTAGCCAATGAGCAGTTCTTC	.	.	TRBV7-9	TRBJ2-1
CASRRQGAFGGYTF	TGTGCCAGTAGAAGACAGGGGGCCTTCGGAGGCTACACCTTC	TRBD1	.	TRBV19	TRBJ1-2
CSVRLAGYNEQFF	TGCAGCGTTCGACTAGCGGGGTACAATGAGCAGTTCTTC	TRBD2	.	TRBV29-1	TRBJ2-1
CASSYSGPPNYGYTF	TGTGCCAGTAGTTACTCGGGACCGCCTAACTATGGCTACACCTTC	.	.	TRBV19	TRBJ1-2
CASRRDRGPYEQYF	TGTGCCAGCAGGCGAGACAGGGGGCCCTACGAGCAGTACTTC	TRBD1	.	TRBV27	TRBJ2-7
CAISRGEVVSGNTIYF	TGTGCCATCAGTCGGGGAGAGGTCGTAAGTGGAAACACCATATATTTT	.	.	TRBV10-3	TRBJ1-3
CASSPGPPYEQYF	TGTGCCAGCTCCCCCGGGCCGCCCTACGAGCAGTACTTC	.	.	TRBV18	TRBJ2-7
CASSLRTTSEQFF	TGCGCCAGCAGCTTAAGAACGACAAGTGAGCAGTTCTTC	.	.	TRBV5-1	TRBJ2-1
CASSQGTGNQPQHF	TGTGCCAGCTCACAGGGGACGGGCAATCAGCCCCAGCATTTT	.	.	TRBV18	TRBJ1-5
CAWSVSLYYEQYF	TGTGCCTGGAGTGTAAGTCTCTACTACGAGCAGTACTTC	.	.	TRBV30	TRBJ2-7
CASSFQQGNSYEQYF	TGTGCCAGCAGCTTTCAACAGGGGAATAGCTACGAGCAGTACTTC	TRBD1	.	TRBV7-6	TRBJ2-7
CASSERNGNQPQHF	TGTGCCAGCAGTGAACGAAACGGCAATCAGCCCCAGCATTTT	.	.	TRBV6-1	TRBJ1-5
CASSLIGGSGSPGELFF	TGTGCTAGCAGCTTAATCGGGGGAAGCGGGAGTCCCGGGGAGCTGTTTTTT	TRBD2	.	TRBV7-7	TRBJ2-2
CASSQVRATGELFF	TGTGCCAGCAGCCAAGTTCGAGCAACCGGGGAGCTGTTTTTT	.	.	TRBV4-2	TRBJ2-2
CASSAGYNYEQYF	TGTGCCAGCTCGGCGGGGTACAATTACGAGCAGTACTTC	.	.	TRBV18	TRBJ2-7
CASRQGGGTGANVLTF	TGTGCCAGTAGGCAGGGGGGTGGAACTGGGGCCAACGTCCTGACTTTC	.	few	TRBV19	TRBJ2-6
CASRPGAYSNQPQHF	TGTGCCAGCAGGCCGGGTGCGTATAGCAATCAGCCCCAGCATTTT	.	.	TRBV6-5	TRBJ1-5
CASSLAGSYYEQYF	TGTGCCAGCAGCTTGGCGGGCAGCTATTACGAGCAGTACTTC	.	few	TRBV5-4	TRBJ2-7
CASSPRGGASNYGYTF	TGTGCCAGCAGCCCGAGAGGGGGCGCTTCAAACTATGGCTACACCTTC	TRBD1	.	TRBV7-2	TRBJ1-2
CASSHHYGGQGVNEQFF	TGCGCCAGCAGCCACCACTATGGGGGACAGGGGGTCAATGAGCAGTTCTTC	TRBD1	.	TRBV4-1	TRBJ2-1
CASSLAGDETQYF	TGTGCCAGCAGCTTAGCAGGGGATGAGACCCAGTACTTC	.	.	TRBV7-9	TRBJ2-5
CASSIDRTVQFF	TGTGCCAGCAGTATTGACCGGACTGTTCAGTTCTTC	.	.	TRBV11-3	TRBJ2-1
CSVEAPGGWDYGYTF	TGCAGCGTTGAAGCCCCGGGGGGCTGGGACTATGGCTACACCTTC	.	.	TRBV29-1	TRBJ1-2
CASSQDDGFEADTQYF	TGTGCCAGCAGCCAAGATGACGGCTTCGAGGCAGATACGCAGTATTTT	.	.	TRBV4-2	TRBJ2-3
CASMGQLYPHEQYF	TGTGCCAGCATGGGACAGCTTTACCCCCACGAGCAGTACTTC	TRBD1	.	TRBV6-1	TRBJ2-7